The following is a TCR beta chain sequence with its context. Its antigen is as yet unknown. Using RNA template, CDR3s of TCR alpha and beta were amplified with iRepertoire arm-PCR. Input was roughly 95-450 ng of tissue mRNA or PBMC total RNA. TCRdb itself ran the multiplex PCR reads through MiXCR, one entry per CDR3 protein. This sample has about 99,000 distinct CDR3 sequences; 25% to 30% occur once, and the top ten carry approximately 43%. The CDR3 runs to 15 residues. CDR1 is LNHDA and CDR2 is SQIVND in the germline V gene (reference sequence). V shed 1 base, J shed 4 bases, and the junction held 3 bases outside the gene matches. This specimen comes from a study of glioma-infiltrating T cells. General study results and limits: Gliomas, especially low-grade, showed above-expected tissue-blood divergence; non-neoplastic patients showed below. CDR3 overlap between tissue and blood was very small.

V usage is TRBV19 and J usage is TRBJ1-5, with 8 bases lining up with TRBD1. This TCR was recovered from a human donor with low-grade glioma or glioblastoma, undergoing nonglioma brain surgery, or in good health (not recorded which). Input material: glioma tissue, nonneoplastic brain tissue, or PBMCs (not recorded which). The CDR3 sequence is CASSIGRQGNQPQHF. CDR3 nucleotide sequence: TGTGCCAGTAGTATAGGACGACAGGGGAATCAGCCCCAGCATTTT. The complete variable domain, with remaining parts taken from reference TRBV19 and TRBJ1-5, reads DGGITQSPKYLFRKEGQNVTLSCEQNLNHDAMYWYRQDPGQGLRLIYYSQIVNDFQKGDIAEGYSVSREKKESFPLTVTSAQKNPTAFYLCASSIGRQGNQPQHFGDGTRLSIL.